This T cell receptor (beta chain) was recorded in a study of blood T cell repertoires in COVID-19. Method: immunoSEQ multiplex PCR; TCRdb's copy keeps in-frame clones and lacks some. The sample consists of around 220,000 clones, 70% to 90% of them appearing once. The trim removed 4 bases at V and 2 bases at J, leaving 6 bases unmatched. The CDR3 is made up of 16 amino acids. CDR1 SGHRS and CDR2 YFSETQ come from the germline V gene. V and J are TRBV5-1 and TRBJ2-3; 11 bases line up with TRBD2. The clonotype originates from a woman of 80 years or more with acute or convalescent COVID-19. The sample comprised peripheral blood. The CDR3 loop reads CASSPGLAVPTDTQYF. CDR3 bases: TGCGCCAGCAGCCCGGGACTAGCGGTCCCCACAGATACGCAGTATTTT.